The clone carrying this T cell receptor (beta chain) came up once. As originally analysed: Amplification of reference gene primers was used by the study to estimate nucleated cell counts. TCRdb's copy holds only in-frame clones and misses some; the assay was immunoSEQ multiplex PCR. V, J and clone size derive from that table, while D and trimming were established from the DNA sequence. The sample records hundreds of thousands of clones, around 91% being singletons. Each recovered donor of Cohort 3 presented with two negative PCRs, clearance, or symptom resolution. The data originate from a study of blood T cell repertoires in COVID-19. Overall study: Acute-phase and convalescent COVID-19 samples originated in the United States, Italy and Spain. In each case, the material was cDNA or gDNA derived from T cells, B-cell-depleted T cells, or PBMCs.

V was clipped by 4 bases and J by 4 bases, with 16 bases between them. CDR1 and CDR2 (germline): SGHNT, YYREEE (reference sequence). The CDR3 is 15 residues long. The chain links TRBV5-4 to TRBJ2-3; D perhaps matches TRBD2 (5 bases). The receptor was isolated from a young man who had recovered from COVID-19. What was sequenced was PBMCs or T cells enriched from blood (not recorded which). CDR3 sequence (DNA): TGTGCCAGCAGCGGGCGCTCAACCGGGGCAGATACGCAGTATTTT. Translation: CASSGRSTGADTQYF. The whole variable domain, filled in from reference TRBV5-4 and TRBJ2-3, reads ETGVTQSPTHLIKTRGQQVTLRCSSQSGHNTVSWYQQALGQGPQFIFQYYREEENGRGNFPPRFSGLQFPNYSSELNVNALELDDSALYLCASSGRSTGADTQYFGPGTRLTVL.